The 5 T cell receptor beta chains given below trace back to one sample, sequenced in a study of blood T cell repertoires in COVID-19. Data came from immunoSEQ multiplex PCR; TCRdb stores just in-frame clones and leaves some out. The data hold 30,000 to 40,000 clones, with 70% to 80% observed a single time. The sequenced sample consisted of peripheral blood. The receptor set was obtained from an older man with acute or convalescent COVID-19.

This chain uses TRBV4-3 with TRBJ2-1, with TRBD2 matching over 11 bases. CDR1 LGHNA and CDR2 YSLEER come from the germline V gene. V trimming: 4 bases; J trimming: 9 bases; junction bases outside the gene matches: 5. CDR3 length equals 14 residues. The CDR3 loop is CASSLLAGAGEQFF. In DNA, the CDR3 is TGCGCCAGCAGCCTACTAGCGGGAGCGGGTGAGCAGTTCTTC.

The chain employs TRBV25-1 and TRBJ1-3; 7 bases align to TRBD1. Unmatched junction bases numbered 5, after V lost 5 bases and J lost 10 bases. The CDR3 extends over 12 amino acids. The germline V gene encodes CDR1 MGHDK and CDR2 SYGVNS. The CDR3 region is CASSQTGYTIYF. Written as DNA, the CDR3 is TGTGCCAGCAGTCAGACAGGGTATACCATATATTTT.

The J gene is TRBJ2-6, the V gene TRBV7-2; D not certain. V dropped 5 bases and J dropped 0 bases, with 11 bases sitting between them. CDR3 size: 16 residues. Germline V lookup: CDR1 SGHTA, CDR2 FQGNSA. CDR3 coding DNA: TGTGCCAGCAGCCCCCACAGAGTCTCTGGGGCCAACGTCCTGACTTTC. This translates into CASSPHRVSGANVLTF.

On this clone itself: Mismatch with germline at one junction end may stem from a read error. The genes are TRBV15 and TRBJ2-3; tentatively, D is TRBD2 (6 bases). This CDR3 comprises 14 residues. Germline assignment: CDR1 LNHNV and CDR2 YYDKDF (reference sequence). The CDR3 DNA follows: TGTGCCACCAGCACAAGGACTACCACAGGTACGCAGTATTTT. Its translation is CATSTRTTTGTQYF.

V usage is TRBV7-8 and J usage is TRBJ2-3, with D perhaps TRBD1 (6 bases). This CDR3 comprises 15 residues. Trimming shortened V by 3 bases and J by 2 bases, and 12 bases separated the two germline ends. The germline V gene encodes CDR1 SGHVS and CDR2 FQNEAQ. CDR3 amino acids: CASSFDRSYTDTQYF. The CDR3 region has the DNA TGTGCCAGCAGCTTCGACAGGAGTTACACAGATACGCAGTATTTT. The entire variable domain, with the rest obtained from reference TRBV7-8 and TRBJ2-3, is as follows: GAGVSQSPRYKVAKRGQDVALRCDPISGHVSLFWYQQALGQGPEFLTYFQNEAQLDKSGLPSDRFFAERPEGSVSTLKIQRTQQEDSAVYLCASSFDRSYTDTQYFGPGTRLTVL.